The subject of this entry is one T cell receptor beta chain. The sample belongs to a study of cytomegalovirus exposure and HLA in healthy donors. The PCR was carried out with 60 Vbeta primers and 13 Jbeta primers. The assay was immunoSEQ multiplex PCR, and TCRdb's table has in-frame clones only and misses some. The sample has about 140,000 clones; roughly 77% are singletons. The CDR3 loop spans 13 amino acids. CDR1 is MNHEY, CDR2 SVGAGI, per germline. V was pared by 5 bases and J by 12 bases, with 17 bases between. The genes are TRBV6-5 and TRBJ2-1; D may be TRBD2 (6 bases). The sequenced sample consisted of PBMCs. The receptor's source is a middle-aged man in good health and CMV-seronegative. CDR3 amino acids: CASSGGTALGQFF. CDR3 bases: TGTGCCAGCAGTGGAGGGACCGCTTTAGGGCAGTTCTTC.